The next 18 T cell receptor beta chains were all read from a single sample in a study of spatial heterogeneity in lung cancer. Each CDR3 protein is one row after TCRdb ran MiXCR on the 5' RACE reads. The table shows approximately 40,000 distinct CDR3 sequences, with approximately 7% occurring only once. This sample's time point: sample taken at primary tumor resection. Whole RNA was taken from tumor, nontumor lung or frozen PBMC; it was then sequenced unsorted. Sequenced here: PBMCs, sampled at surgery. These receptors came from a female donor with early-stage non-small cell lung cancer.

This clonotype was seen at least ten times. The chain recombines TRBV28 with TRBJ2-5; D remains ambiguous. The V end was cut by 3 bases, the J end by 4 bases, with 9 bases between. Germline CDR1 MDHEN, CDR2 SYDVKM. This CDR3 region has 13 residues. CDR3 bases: TGTGCCAGCAGTTTTGGCACTGGAGAGACCCAGTACTTC. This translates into CASSFGTGETQYF.

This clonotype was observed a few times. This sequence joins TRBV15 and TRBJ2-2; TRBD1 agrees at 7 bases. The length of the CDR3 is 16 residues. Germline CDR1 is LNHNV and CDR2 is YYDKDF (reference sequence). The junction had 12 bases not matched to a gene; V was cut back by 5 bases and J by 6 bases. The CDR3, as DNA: TGTGCCACCAGCTCTGCCGGGACAGCACGATCCGGGGAGCTGTTTTTT. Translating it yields CATSSAGTARSGELFF.

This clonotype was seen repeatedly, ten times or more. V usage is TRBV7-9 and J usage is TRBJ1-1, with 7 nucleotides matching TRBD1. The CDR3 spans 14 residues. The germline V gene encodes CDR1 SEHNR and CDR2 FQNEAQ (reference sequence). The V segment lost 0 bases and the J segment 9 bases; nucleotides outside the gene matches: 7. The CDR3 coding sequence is TGTGCCAGCAGCTTAGCAGAAGTCAGGGGGAAAGCTTTCTTT. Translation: CASSLAEVRGKAFF.

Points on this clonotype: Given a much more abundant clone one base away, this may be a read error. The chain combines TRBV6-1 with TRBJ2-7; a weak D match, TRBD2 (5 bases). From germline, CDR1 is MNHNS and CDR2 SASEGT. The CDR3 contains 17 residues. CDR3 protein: CDSRLPREWQCSYEQYF. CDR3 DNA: TGTGACAGCAGACTTCCGAGGGAATGGCAATGCTCCTACGAGCAGTACTTC.

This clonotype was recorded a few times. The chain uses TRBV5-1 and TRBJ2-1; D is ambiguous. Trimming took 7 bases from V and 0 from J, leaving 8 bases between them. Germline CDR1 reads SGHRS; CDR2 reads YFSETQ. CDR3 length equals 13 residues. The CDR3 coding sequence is TGCGCCAGCGGGGATGGCTCCTACAATGAGCAGTTCTTC. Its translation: CASGDGSYNEQFF.

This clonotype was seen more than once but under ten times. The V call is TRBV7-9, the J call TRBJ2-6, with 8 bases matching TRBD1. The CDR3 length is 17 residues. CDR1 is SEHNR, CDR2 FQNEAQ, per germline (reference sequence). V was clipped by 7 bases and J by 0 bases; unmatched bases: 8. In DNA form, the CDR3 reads TGTGCCAGCACCCCAAACAGGGGGGACTCTGGGGCCAACGTCCTGACTTTC. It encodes CASTPNRGDSGANVLTF.

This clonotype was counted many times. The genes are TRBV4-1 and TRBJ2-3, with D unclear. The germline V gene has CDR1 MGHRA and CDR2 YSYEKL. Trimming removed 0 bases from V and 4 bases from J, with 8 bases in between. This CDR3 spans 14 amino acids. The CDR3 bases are TGCGCCAGCAGCCAAGAAGGTAGCCCAGATACGCAGTATTTT. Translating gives CASSQEGSPDTQYF.

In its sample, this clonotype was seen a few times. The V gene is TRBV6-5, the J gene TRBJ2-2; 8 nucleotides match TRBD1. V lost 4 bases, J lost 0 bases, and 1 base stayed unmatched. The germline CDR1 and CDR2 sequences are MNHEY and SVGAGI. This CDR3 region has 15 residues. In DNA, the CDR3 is TGTGCCAGCAGTTGGACAGGGTCGAACACCGGGGAGCTGTTTTTT. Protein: CASSWTGSNTGELFF.

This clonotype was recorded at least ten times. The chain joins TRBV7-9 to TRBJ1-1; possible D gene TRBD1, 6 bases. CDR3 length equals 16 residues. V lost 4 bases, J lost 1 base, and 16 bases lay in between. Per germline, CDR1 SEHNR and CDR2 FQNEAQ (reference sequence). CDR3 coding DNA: TGTGCCAGCAGCTACCCACAGGGAAAAGCGAACACTGAAGCTTTCTTT. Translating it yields CASSYPQGKANTEAFF.

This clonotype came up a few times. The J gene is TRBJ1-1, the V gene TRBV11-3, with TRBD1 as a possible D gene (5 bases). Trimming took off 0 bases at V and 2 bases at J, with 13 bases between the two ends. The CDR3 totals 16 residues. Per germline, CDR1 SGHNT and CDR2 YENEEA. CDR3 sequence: CASSLDGRGGNTEAFF. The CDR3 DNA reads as TGTGCCAGCAGCTTAGATGGTAGGGGAGGAAACACTGAAGCTTTCTTT.

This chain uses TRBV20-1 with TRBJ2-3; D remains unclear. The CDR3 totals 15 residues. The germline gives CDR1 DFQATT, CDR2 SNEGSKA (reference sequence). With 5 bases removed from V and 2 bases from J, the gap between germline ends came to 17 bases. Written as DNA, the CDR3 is TGCAGTGCTGAGGTGGCCACAGCCCCCACAGATACGCAGTATTTT. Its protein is CSAEVATAPTDTQYF.

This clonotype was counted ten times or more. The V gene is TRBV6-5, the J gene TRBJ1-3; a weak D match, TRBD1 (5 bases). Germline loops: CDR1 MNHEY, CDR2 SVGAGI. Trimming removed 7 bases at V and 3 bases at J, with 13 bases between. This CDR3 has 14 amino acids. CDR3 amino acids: CASTRGEGGNTIYF. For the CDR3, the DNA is TGTGCCAGCACCCGAGGGGAGGGTGGAAACACCATATATTTT.

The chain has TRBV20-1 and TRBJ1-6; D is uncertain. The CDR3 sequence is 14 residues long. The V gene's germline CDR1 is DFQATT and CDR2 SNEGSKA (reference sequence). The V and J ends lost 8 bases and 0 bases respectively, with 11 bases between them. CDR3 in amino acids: CSTSRSSYNSPLHF. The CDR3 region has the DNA TGCAGTACAAGTAGAAGCTCCTATAATTCACCCCTCCACTTT.

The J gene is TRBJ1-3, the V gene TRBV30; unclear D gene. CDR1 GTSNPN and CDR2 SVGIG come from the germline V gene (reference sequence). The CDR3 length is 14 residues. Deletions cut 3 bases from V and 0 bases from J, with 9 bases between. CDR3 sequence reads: CAWRVASSGNTIYF. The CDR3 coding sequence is TGTGCCTGGAGAGTGGCCAGCTCTGGAAACACCATATATTTT.

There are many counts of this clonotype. This chain's CDR3 is CASSFLLAGESDTQYF. CDR3 coding DNA: TGTGCCAGCAGTTTCCTACTAGCGGGGGAGTCAGATACGCAGTATTTT. This rearrangement joins TRBV6-5 to TRBJ2-3, with 11 bases aligning to TRBD2. CDR1 and CDR2 (germline): MNHEY, SVGAGI. The CDR3 has 16 amino acids. Trimming cost V 4 bases and J 4 bases; bases outside gene matches: 7.

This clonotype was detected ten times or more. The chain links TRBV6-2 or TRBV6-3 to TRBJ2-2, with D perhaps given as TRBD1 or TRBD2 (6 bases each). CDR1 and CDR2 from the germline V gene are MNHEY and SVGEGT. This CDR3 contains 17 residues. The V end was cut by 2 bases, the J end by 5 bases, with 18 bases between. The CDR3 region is CASSYRAGGPWTGELFF. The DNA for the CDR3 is TGTGCCAGCAGTTACAGGGCCGGGGGCCCGTGGACCGGGGAGCTGTTTTTT.

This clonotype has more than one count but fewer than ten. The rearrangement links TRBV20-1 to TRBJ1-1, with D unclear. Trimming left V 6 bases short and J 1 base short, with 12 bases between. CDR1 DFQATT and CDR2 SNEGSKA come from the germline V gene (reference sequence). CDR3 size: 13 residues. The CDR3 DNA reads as TGCAGTGCGCCCTCGGGAGGGAACACTGAAGCTTTCTTT. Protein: CSAPSGGNTEAFF.

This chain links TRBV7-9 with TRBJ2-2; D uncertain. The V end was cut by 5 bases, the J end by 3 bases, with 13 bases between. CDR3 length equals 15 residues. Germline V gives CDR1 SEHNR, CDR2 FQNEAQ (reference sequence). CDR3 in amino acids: CASSPPGEYTGELFF. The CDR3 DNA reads TGTGCCAGCAGCCCCCCCGGAGAATACACCGGGGAGCTGTTTTTT.